A selection of T cell receptor beta chains follows, all from one sample in a study of T cell changes during pregnancy in multiple sclerosis. Assay used: immunoSEQ multiplex PCR; TCRdb lists only in-frame clones, some missing. The sample has about 45,000 clones, around 93% seen once; the top ten hold 2.9%. The sequenced sample was CD8+ T cells from peripheral blood mononuclear cells, obtained in the second trimester of pregnancy. The receptor set was obtained from a female donor with multiple sclerosis, enrolled in a pregnancy study. CDR3s include the opening cysteine and the closing phenylalanine or tryptophan. Fields, in order: V gene, J gene, clone size, D gene, CDR3 protein, CDR3 DNA. The D gene is left open where the match is weak. Some rows mark clone size as missing; the rest say once, few, many or name a class of expanded clone.

v_call: TRBV9
j_call: TRBJ2-1
clone_size: -
d_call: -
cdr3_aa: CASSVDQGYNEQFF
cdr3_nt: TGTGCCAGCAGCGTAGACCAGGGGTACAATGAGCAGTTCTTC

v_call: TRBV4-3
j_call: TRBJ2-7
clone_size: -
d_call: TRBD2
cdr3_aa: CASSQSLDPVPGTSGPYEQYF
cdr3_nt: TGCGCCAGCAGCCAGTCTCTAGATCCTGTTCCCGGGACTAGCGGACCCTACGAGCAGTACTTC

v_call: TRBV4-2
j_call: TRBJ1-3
clone_size: -
d_call: TRBD1
cdr3_aa: CASSPQAEQGVGNTIYF
cdr3_nt: TGTGCCAGCAGCCCCCAAGCCGAACAGGGGGTGGGAAACACCATATATTTT

v_call: TRBV27
j_call: TRBJ2-1
clone_size: -
d_call: TRBD2
cdr3_aa: CASRLAGANEQFF
cdr3_nt: TGTGCCAGCAGACTAGCGGGGGCGAATGAGCAGTTCTTC

v_call: TRBV27
j_call: TRBJ2-5
clone_size: -
d_call: -
cdr3_aa: CASSLYSQETQYF
cdr3_nt: TGTGCCAGCAGTTTATACAGTCAAGAGACCCAGTACTTC

v_call: TRBV12-5
j_call: TRBJ1-5
clone_size: -
d_call: -
cdr3_aa: CASGLKPSEAPHQPQHF
cdr3_nt: TGTGCTAGTGGTTTGAAACCCTCAGAGGCCCCGCACCAGCCCCAGCATTTT

v_call: TRBV30
j_call: TRBJ1-4
clone_size: once
d_call: -
cdr3_aa: CAWSVLGEKLFF
cdr3_nt: TGTGCCTGGAGTGTACTCGGTGAAAAACTGTTTTTT

v_call: TRBV19
j_call: TRBJ1-1
clone_size: -
d_call: -
cdr3_aa: CATWELTAFF
cdr3_nt: TGTGCCACCTGGGAGTTGACAGCTTTCTTT

v_call: TRBV6-5
j_call: TRBJ1-1
clone_size: -
d_call: TRBD1
cdr3_aa: CAPGTGGAGTEAFF
cdr3_nt: TGTGCCCCAGGGACAGGGGGTGCGGGGACTGAAGCTTTCTTT

v_call: TRBV9
j_call: TRBJ1-1
clone_size: -
d_call: -
cdr3_aa: CASSVGVALNTEAFF
cdr3_nt: TGTGCCAGCAGCGTAGGTGTAGCGCTGAACACTGAAGCTTTCTTT

v_call: TRBV7-2
j_call: TRBJ1-1
clone_size: medium-sized
d_call: -
cdr3_aa: CASSGGAGFAEAFF
cdr3_nt: TGTGCCAGCAGCGGAGGGGCGGGGTTTGCTGAAGCTTTCTTT

v_call: TRBV21-1
j_call: TRBJ1-5
clone_size: -
d_call: -
cdr3_aa: CASSNQCQGINQPQHF
cdr3_nt: TGTGCCAGCAGCAATCAATGCCAGGGGATTAATCAGCCCCAGCATTTT

v_call: TRBV9
j_call: TRBJ2-7
clone_size: -
d_call: -
cdr3_aa: CASSPLVTEGQYF
cdr3_nt: TGTGCCAGCAGCCCCCTGGTGACAGAAGGGCAGTACTTC

v_call: TRBV7-8
j_call: TRBJ2-1
clone_size: -
d_call: TRBD2
cdr3_aa: CASSPPPSGTPYNEQFF
cdr3_nt: TGTGCCAGCAGCCCTCCGCCGAGCGGGACCCCCTACAATGAGCAGTTCTTC

v_call: TRBV2
j_call: TRBJ1-5
clone_size: -
d_call: TRBD1
cdr3_aa: CASTGGFNQPQHF
cdr3_nt: TGTGCCAGCACAGGGGGTTTTAATCAGCCCCAGCATTTT

v_call: TRBV4-3
j_call: TRBJ2-3
clone_size: -
d_call: TRBD2
cdr3_aa: CASSKRGGDADTQYF
cdr3_nt: TGCGCCAGCAGCAAGCGGGGGGGCGACGCAGATACGCAGTATTTT

v_call: TRBV4-3
j_call: TRBJ2-1
clone_size: -
d_call: TRBD2
cdr3_aa: CASSPRLAGAPTNEQFF
cdr3_nt: TGCGCCAGCAGCCCCCGACTAGCGGGGGCCCCTACCAATGAGCAGTTCTTC

v_call: TRBV7-6
j_call: TRBJ2-7
clone_size: -
d_call: -
cdr3_aa: CASSPLEGEQYF
cdr3_nt: TGTGCCAGCAGCCCCCTCGAGGGCGAGCAGTACTTC

v_call: TRBV5-1
j_call: TRBJ1-1
clone_size: -
d_call: -
cdr3_aa: CASSYGTPEAFF
cdr3_nt: TGCGCCAGCAGCTACGGGACACCTGAAGCTTTCTTT

v_call: TRBV6-1
j_call: TRBJ2-1
clone_size: -
d_call: -
cdr3_aa: CASSERSSSYNEQFF
cdr3_nt: TGTGCCAGCAGTGAACGGTCTAGCTCCTACAATGAGCAGTTCTTC

v_call: TRBV29-1
j_call: TRBJ2-7
clone_size: once
d_call: TRBD2
cdr3_aa: CSAEAGGLSYEQYF
cdr3_nt: TGCAGCGCGGAGGCGGGGGGACTCTCCTACGAGCAGTACTTC

v_call: TRBV6-1
j_call: TRBJ2-7
clone_size: once
d_call: -
cdr3_aa: CASSEWNREIYEQYF
cdr3_nt: TGTGCCAGCAGTGAGTGGAACAGGGAGATATACGAGCAGTACTTC

v_call: TRBV6-1
j_call: TRBJ2-7
clone_size: -
d_call: -
cdr3_aa: CASRIIDRPSYEQYF
cdr3_nt: TGTGCCAGCAGGATAATAGACAGGCCTTCCTACGAGCAGTACTTC

v_call: TRBV6-5
j_call: TRBJ2-1
clone_size: -
d_call: -
cdr3_aa: CASSPPGRLDEQFF
cdr3_nt: TGTGCCAGCAGTCCCCCCGGCAGGCTTGATGAGCAGTTCTTC

v_call: TRBV19
j_call: TRBJ2-2
clone_size: -
d_call: TRBD2
cdr3_aa: CASSITSGGPHGELFF
cdr3_nt: TGTGCCAGTAGTATAACTTCGGGGGGGCCTCACGGGGAGCTGTTTTTT

v_call: TRBV13
j_call: TRBJ1-5
clone_size: once
d_call: TRBD1
cdr3_aa: CASSVTGGHQPQHF
cdr3_nt: TGTGCCAGCAGCGTGACAGGGGGCCATCAGCCCCAGCATTTT

v_call: TRBV6-1
j_call: TRBJ1-2
clone_size: -
d_call: TRBD1
cdr3_aa: CASSAGQWTSNYGYTF
cdr3_nt: TGTGCCAGCAGTGCGGGACAGTGGACTTCTAACTATGGCTACACCTTC